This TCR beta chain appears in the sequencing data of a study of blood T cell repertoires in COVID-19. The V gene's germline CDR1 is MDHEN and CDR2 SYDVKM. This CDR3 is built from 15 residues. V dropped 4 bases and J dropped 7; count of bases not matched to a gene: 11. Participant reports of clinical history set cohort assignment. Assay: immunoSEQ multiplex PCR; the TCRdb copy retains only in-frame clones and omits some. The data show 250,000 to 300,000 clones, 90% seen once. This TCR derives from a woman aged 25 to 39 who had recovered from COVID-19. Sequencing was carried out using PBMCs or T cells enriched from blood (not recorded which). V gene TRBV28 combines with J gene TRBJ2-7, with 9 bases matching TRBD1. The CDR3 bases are TGTGCCAGCAGTTCCTCCGGGACAGGGTTTTTAGAGCAGTACTTC. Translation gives CASSSSGTGFLEQYF.